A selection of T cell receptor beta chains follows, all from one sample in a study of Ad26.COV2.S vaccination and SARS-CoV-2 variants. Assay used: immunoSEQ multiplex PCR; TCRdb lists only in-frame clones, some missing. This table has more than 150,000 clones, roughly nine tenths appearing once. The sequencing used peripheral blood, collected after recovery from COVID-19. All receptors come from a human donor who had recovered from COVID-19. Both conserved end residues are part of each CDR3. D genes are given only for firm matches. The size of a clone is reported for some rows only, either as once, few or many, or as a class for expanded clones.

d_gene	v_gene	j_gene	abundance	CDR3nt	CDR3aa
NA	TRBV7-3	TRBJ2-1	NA	TGTGCCAGCACCCAGGATGCGAGCTCCTACAATGAGCAGTTCTTC	CASTQDASSYNEQFF
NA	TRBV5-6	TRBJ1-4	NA	TGTGCCAGCAGCAAATATCGGGACCGTCCCGAAAAACTGTTTTTT	CASSKYRDRPEKLFF
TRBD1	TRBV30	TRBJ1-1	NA	TGTGCCCGGTACACGTCGGGACAGGGGTGGGCTTTCTTT	CARYTSGQGWAFF
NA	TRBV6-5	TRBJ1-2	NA	TGTGCCAGCAGTTCCTACAGGGAGATGAGGGACTATGGCTACACCTTC	CASSSYREMRDYGYTF
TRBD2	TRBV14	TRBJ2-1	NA	TGTGCCAGCAGCCTGGGGACTAGCGGGGGGTACAATGAGCAGTTCTTC	CASSLGTSGGYNEQFF
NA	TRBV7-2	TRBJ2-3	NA	TGTGCCAGCAGCTTTCAGGGGGGGCCCACAGATACGCAGTATTTT	CASSFQGGPTDTQYF
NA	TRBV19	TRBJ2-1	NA	TGTGCCAGTAGTATCCAGAGTCTAGCGACCTACAATGAGCAGTTCTTC	CASSIQSLATYNEQFF
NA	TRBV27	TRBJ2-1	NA	TGTGCCAGCAGCCGCCTTACTAGTGGCGATGAGCAGTTCTTC	CASSRLTSGDEQFF
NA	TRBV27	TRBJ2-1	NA	TGTGCCAGCAGTTTAACACGAATGGACAGTTTTTCCTACAATGAGCAGTTCTTC	CASSLTRMDSFSYNEQFF
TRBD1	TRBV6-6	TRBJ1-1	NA	TGTGCCAGCAGACGGGGGACAGGGGCTGAAGCTTTCTTT	CASRRGTGAEAFF
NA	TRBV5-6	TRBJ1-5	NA	TGTGCCAGCAGCTTAGGAGACCAGCCCCAGCATTTT	CASSLGDQPQHF
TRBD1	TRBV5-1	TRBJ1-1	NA	TGCGCCAGCAGCTCGGACAGGGCTGACGGTGAAGCTTTCTTT	CASSSDRADGEAFF
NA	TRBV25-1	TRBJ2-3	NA	TGTGCCAGCAGTGAAGGCGCGGGGCCCGTCGGTGATACGCAGTATTTT	CASSEGAGPVGDTQYF
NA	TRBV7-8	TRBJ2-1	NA	TGTGCCAGCACCTCTGAGGGGGTATCCTACAATGAGCAGTTCTTC	CASTSEGVSYNEQFF
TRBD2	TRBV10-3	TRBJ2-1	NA	TGTGCCATCAGTGAGTCGTCTAGCGGGGGATACAATGAGCAGTTCTTC	CAISESSSGGYNEQFF
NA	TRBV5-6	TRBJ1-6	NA	TGTGCCAGCAGCTTGGCCGGCAGGGGAAGTTCACCCCTCCACTTT	CASSLAGRGSSPLHF
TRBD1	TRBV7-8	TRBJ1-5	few	TGTGCCAGCAGCCCGGGACAGCCCGATCAGCCCCAGCATTTT	CASSPGQPDQPQHF
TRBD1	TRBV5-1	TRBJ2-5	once	TGCGCCAGCAGCACCGGGACAGGACAAGAGACCCAGTACTTC	CASSTGTGQETQYF
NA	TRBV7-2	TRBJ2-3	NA	TGTGCCAGCAGCTTAGGAGTAACAGATACGCAGTATTTT	CASSLGVTDTQYF
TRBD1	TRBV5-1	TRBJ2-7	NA	TGCGCCAGCAGCCGCGGGACAGGGGAACCCTACGAGCAGTACTTC	CASSRGTGEPYEQYF
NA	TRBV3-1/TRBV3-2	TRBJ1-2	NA	TGTGCCAGCAGCCAAGCCGGGGCTTCAGGCTACACCTTC	CASSQAGASGYTF
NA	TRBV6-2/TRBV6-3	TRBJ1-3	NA	TGTGCCAGCAGCCCGACTGGAAACACCATATATTTT	CASSPTGNTIYF
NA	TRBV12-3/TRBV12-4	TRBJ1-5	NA	TGTGCCAGCAGTTTAATGGGGAATCAGCCCCAGCATTTT	CASSLMGNQPQHF
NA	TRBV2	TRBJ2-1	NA	TGTGCCAGCAGTGAAAGTAGGGGGGAGGGTTACAATGAGCAGTTCTTC	CASSESRGEGYNEQFF
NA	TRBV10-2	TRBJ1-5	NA	TGCGCCAGCAGGAGGGACGGTAGCAATCAGCCCCAGCATTTT	CASRRDGSNQPQHF
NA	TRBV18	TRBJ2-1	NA	TGTGCCAGCTCACCACCAGTAAATGAGCAGTTCTTC	CASSPPVNEQFF